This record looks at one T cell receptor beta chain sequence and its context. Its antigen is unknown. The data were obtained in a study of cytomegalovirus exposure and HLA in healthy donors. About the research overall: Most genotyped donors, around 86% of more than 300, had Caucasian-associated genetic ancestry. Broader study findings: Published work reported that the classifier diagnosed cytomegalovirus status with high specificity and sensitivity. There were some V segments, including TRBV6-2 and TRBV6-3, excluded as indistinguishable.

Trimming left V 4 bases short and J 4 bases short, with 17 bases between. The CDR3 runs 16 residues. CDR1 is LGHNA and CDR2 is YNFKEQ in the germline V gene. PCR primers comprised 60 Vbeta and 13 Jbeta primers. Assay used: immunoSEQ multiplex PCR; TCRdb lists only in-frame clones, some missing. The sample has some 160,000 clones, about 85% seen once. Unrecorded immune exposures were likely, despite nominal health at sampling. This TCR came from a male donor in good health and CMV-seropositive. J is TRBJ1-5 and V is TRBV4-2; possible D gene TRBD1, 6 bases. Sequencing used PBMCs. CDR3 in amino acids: CASSPRTRQANQPQHF. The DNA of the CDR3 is TGTGCCAGCAGCCCACGGACGAGACAGGCGAATCAGCCCCAGCATTTT.